The TCR beta chain described here comes from a study of cytomegalovirus exposure and HLA in healthy donors. CDR3 length: 15 amino acids. Trimming took 4 bases from V and 6 from J; bases not matched to a gene: 3. Germline V lookup: CDR1 KGHSH, CDR2 LQKENI. Vbeta (60) and Jbeta (13) primers were used in the PCR. Here immunoSEQ multiplex PCR was the method, and the copy in TCRdb shows in-frame clones only, minus some. The sample includes some 140,000 clones, approximately 79% of them seen just once. This receptor was taken from a man in his forties or fifties in good health and CMV-seropositive. The sequenced sample was PBMCs. This sequence joins TRBV18 and TRBJ2-1, with 13 bases fitting TRBD2. The CDR3 spells CASSQLAGGSNEQFF. The CDR3 bases are TGTGCCAGCTCACAACTAGCGGGAGGGAGCAATGAGCAGTTCTTC.